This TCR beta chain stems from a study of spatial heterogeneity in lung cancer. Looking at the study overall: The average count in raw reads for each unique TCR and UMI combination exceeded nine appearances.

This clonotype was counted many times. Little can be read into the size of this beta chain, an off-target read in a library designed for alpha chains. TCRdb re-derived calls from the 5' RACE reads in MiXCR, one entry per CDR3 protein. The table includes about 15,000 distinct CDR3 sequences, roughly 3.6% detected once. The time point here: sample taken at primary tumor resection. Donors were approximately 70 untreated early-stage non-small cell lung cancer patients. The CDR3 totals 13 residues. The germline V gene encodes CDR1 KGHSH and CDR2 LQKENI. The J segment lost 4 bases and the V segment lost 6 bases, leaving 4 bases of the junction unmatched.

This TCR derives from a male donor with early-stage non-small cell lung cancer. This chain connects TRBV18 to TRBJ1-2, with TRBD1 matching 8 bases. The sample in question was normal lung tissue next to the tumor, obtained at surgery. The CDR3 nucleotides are TGTGCCAGCTCCCGGACAGGGAGCTATGGCTACACCTTC. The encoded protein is CASSRTGSYGYTF.